The 26 T cell receptor beta chains below come from one sample, sequenced in a study of blood T cell repertoires in COVID-19. Repertoires were generated with immunoSEQ multiplex PCR, while TCRdb's copy carries only in-frame clones and drops some. The profile shows around 140,000 clones, around 88% of them singletons. Sequencing used peripheral blood. These receptors all come from a woman in her sixties or seventies with acute or convalescent COVID-19.

This chain joins TRBV5-1 and TRBJ1-1; 7 bases align to TRBD1. Germline-derived CDR1 and CDR2 are SGHRS and YFSETQ. After removal of 4 bases from V and 4 bases from J, the junction contained 7 bases not matched to a gene. The CDR3 totals 14 residues. The CDR3, as DNA: TGCGCCAGCAGCCCAACTTACAGGGGCACTGAAGCTTTCTTT. Translating gives CASSPTYRGTEAFF.

The genes are TRBV6-5 and TRBJ1-2; TRBD1 matches 7 bases. CDR1 is MNHEY, CDR2 SVGAGI, per germline. CDR3 length equals 15 residues. Trimming at V came to 0 bases and at J to 7 bases, leaving 8 bases not matched to a gene. The CDR3 loop reads CASSYSQGSIAGYTF. The CDR3 DNA is TGTGCCAGCAGTTACTCACAGGGGTCAATCGCTGGCTACACCTTC.

This chain uses TRBV30 with TRBJ1-2, with D unclear. V gave up 7 bases and J gave up 1 base, with 10 bases separating them. Germline V gene sequence: CDR1 GTSNPN, CDR2 SVGIG (reference sequence). The CDR3 consists of 12 residues. The CDR3 DNA reads TGTGCCTCTGAAGACAATAACTATGGCTACACCTTC. Its translation: CASEDNNYGYTF.

The V gene is TRBV6-2 or TRBV6-3, the J gene TRBJ1-4; 12 bases line up with TRBD1. Germline V gene sequence: CDR1 MNHEY, CDR2 SVGEGT. There are 21 residues in the CDR3. V lost 0 bases, J lost 0 bases, and 11 bases stayed unmatched. CDR3 nucleotides: TGTGCCAGCAGTTACTCGACAGGGACAGGGGGCAACCTTGCAACTAATGAAAAACTGTTTTTT. Its translation: CASSYSTGTGGNLATNEKLFF.

The rearrangement links TRBV7-2 to TRBJ1-2, with 7 bases lining up with TRBD1. In germline, CDR1 is SGHTA, CDR2 FQGNSA. J gave up 4 bases and V 3 bases, and 11 bases lay outside the gene matches. This CDR3 contains 16 residues. As DNA, the CDR3 is TGTACCAGCAGCTTCGTCCCGACAGGGAGTAGCTATGGCTACACCTTC. Its protein is CTSSFVPTGSSYGYTF. Supplemented by reference TRBV7-2 and TRBJ1-2, the full variable domain reads GAGVSQSPSNKVTEKGKDVELRCDPISGHTALYWYRQSLGQGLEFLIYFQGNSAPDKSGLPSDRFSAERTGGSVSTLTIQRTQQEDSAVYLCTSSFVPTGSSYGYTFGSGTRLTVV.

The chain combines TRBV4-1 with TRBJ2-3, with D hard to call. The CDR3 consists of 13 residues. Germline V lookup: CDR1 MGHRA, CDR2 YSYEKL. V dropped 0 bases and J dropped 5 bases, with 6 bases sitting between them. CDR3 sequence (DNA): TGCGCCAGCAGCCAAGATAGAGGAGATACGCAGTATTTT. This gives the protein CASSQDRGDTQYF.

This chain connects TRBV28 to TRBJ2-7; D is perhaps TRBD1 (6 bases). V lost 3 bases and J 0 bases, leaving 12 bases between the germline ends. The germline gives CDR1 MDHEN, CDR2 SYDVKM. The CDR3 length is 15 residues. The CDR3 reads CASSLPGQPSYEQYF. Here the CDR3 DNA reads TGTGCCAGCAGTTTGCCCGGACAGCCCTCCTACGAGCAGTACTTC.

The chain joins TRBV6-5 to TRBJ2-3, with 10 bases identical to TRBD1. Trimming removed 6 bases from V and 4 bases from J; junction bases left unmatched: 7. CDR3 length: 15 residues. Germline CDR1 is MNHEY and CDR2 is SVGAGI. CDR3 loop: CASSRRDRGADTQYF. CDR3 in DNA: TGTGCCAGCAGCCGCCGGGACAGGGGAGCAGATACGCAGTATTTT.

The gene calls are TRBV19 and TRBJ1-1; 7 nucleotides agree with TRBD1. CDR3 length equals 13 residues. Germline assignment: CDR1 LNHDA and CDR2 SQIVND (reference sequence). The V gene end was trimmed by 7 bases and the J gene end by 11 bases; junction bases not matched to a gene: 13. DNA of the CDR3: TGTGCCAGTACTCAATCCACAGGGGTTAGGGCTTTCTTT. Its protein product is CASTQSTGVRAFF.

J is TRBJ1-4 and V is TRBV29-1; no clear D gene. Trimming took off 5 bases at V and 5 bases at J, with 18 bases between the two ends. Germline CDR1 is SQVTM and CDR2 is ANQGSEA. There are 15 residues in the CDR3. The CDR3 DNA follows: TGCAGCGTTCTTGATCAAAGAGGGAAGAATGAAAAACTGTTTTTT. Its protein is CSVLDQRGKNEKLFF. Drawing the rest from reference TRBV29-1 and TRBJ1-4, the complete variable domain is SAVISQKPSRDICQRGTSLTIQCQVDSQVTMMFWYRQQPGQSLTLIATANQGSEATYESGFVIDKFPISRPNLTFSTLTVSNMSPEDSSIYLCSVLDQRGKNEKLFFGSGTQLSVL.

This sequence joins TRBV29-1 and TRBJ2-2, with 7 nucleotides matching TRBD2. Germline trimming cut 7 bases from V and 5 bases from J; bases unmatched to any gene: 7. The CDR3 has 13 residues. The germline V gene encodes CDR1 SQVTM and CDR2 ANQGSEA. In DNA form, the CDR3 reads TGCAGCGCCCGGACTAGTGGGACCGGGGAGCTGTTTTTT. Residues: CSARTSGTGELFF.

CDR3 residues: CASSITENSPLHF. The CDR3, as DNA: TGTGCCAGTAGTATCACAGAAAATTCACCCCTCCACTTT. The rearrangement joins TRBV19 to TRBJ1-6; D gene uncertain. V was pared by 3 bases and J by 7 bases, with 7 bases between. CDR3 length: 13 amino acids. Germline lookup yields CDR1 LNHDA and CDR2 SQIVND (reference sequence).

Notes on this clone: Other DNA sequences within the sample encode an identical CDR3. The rearrangement joins TRBV19 to TRBJ1-5, with 7 bases matching TRBD1. Germline V lookup: CDR1 LNHDA, CDR2 SQIVND (reference sequence). This CDR3 region has 15 residues. With V trimmed by 3 bases and J by 2 bases, 4 bases remained unmatched. The CDR3 reads CASSIGTGGNQPQHF. The CDR3 DNA sequence: TGTGCCAGTAGTATCGGTACAGGGGGCAATCAGCCCCAGCATTTT.

The rearrangement links TRBV5-4 to TRBJ1-4; D call uncertain. The CDR3 spans 13 residues. CDR1 and CDR2 (germline): SGHNT, YYREEE (reference sequence). V shed 1 base and J shed 6 bases, with 7 bases lying between them. The CDR3 is CASSLRRDEKLFF. The CDR3 nucleotides read TGTGCCAGCAGCTTGCGGAGGGATGAAAAACTGTTTTTT.

The CDR3 DNA reads TGTGCCAGCAGTGAATTGGGAGGGAGAGAGCAGTACTTC. This sequence encodes CASSELGGREQYF. This rearrangement joins TRBV25-1 to TRBJ2-7; 7 nucleotides line up with TRBD2. The CDR3 has 13 amino acids. The ends lost 1 base at V and 7 bases at J; junction bases unmatched: 4. CDR1 is MGHDK, CDR2 SYGVNS, per germline.

The chain joins TRBV12-5 to TRBJ2-1, with TRBD2 matching over 11 bases. This CDR3 region has 15 residues. Germline V lookup: CDR1 LGHNT, CDR2 FRNRAP. Trimming at V came to 5 bases and at J to 3 bases, leaving 3 bases not matched to a gene. CDR3 DNA: TGTGCTAGTGGTGATAGCGGGGGGGTCTACAATGAGCAGTTCTTC. The encoded protein is CASGDSGGVYNEQFF.

The gene calls are TRBV2 and TRBJ2-1, with 14 nucleotides matching TRBD2. Germline-derived CDR1 and CDR2 are SNHLY and FYNNEI. V was clipped by 4 bases and J by 16 bases; unmatched bases: 12. This CDR3 is 15 amino acids long. The CDR3 sequence: CASSGGTSGGPRAFF. The CDR3 nucleotides are TGTGCCAGCAGTGGGGGGACTAGCGGGGGCCCCAGGGCTTTCTTC. The whole variable domain, filled in from reference TRBV2 and TRBJ2-1, reads EPEVTQTPSHQVTQMGQEVILRCVPISNHLYFYWYRQILGQKVEFLVSFYNNEISEKSEIFDDQFSVERPDGSNFTLKIRSTKLEDSAMYFCASSGGTSGGPRAFFGPGTRLTVL.

This rearrangement joins TRBV5-1 to TRBJ1-5; 10 nucleotides line up with TRBD1. This CDR3 region has 16 residues. CDR1 and CDR2 from the germline V gene are SGHRS and YFSETQ. J gave up 3 bases and V 3 bases, and 6 bases lay outside the gene matches. The CDR3 nucleotides are TGCGCCAGCAGCTCCGGACAGGGGGGTCCCAATCAGCCCCAGCATTTT. Translated: CASSSGQGGPNQPQHF.

In this sample, this clone turned up once. The rearrangement links TRBV20-1 to TRBJ1-2; D unresolved. The length of the CDR3 is 13 residues. Germline V gene data show CDR1 as DFQATT and CDR2 as SNEGSKA (reference sequence). Trimming left V 3 bases short and J 0 bases short, with 8 bases between. Here the CDR3 DNA reads TGCAGTGCTAGTCTAGGCTCTAACTATGGCTACACCTTC. Translating gives CSASLGSNYGYTF.

The chain has TRBV4-1 and TRBJ1-5, with D possibly TRBD1 on 6 matching bases. Per the germline V gene, CDR1 is MGHRA and CDR2 is YSYEKL. V was pared by 4 bases and J by 1 base, with 20 bases between. This CDR3 has 18 residues. The DNA of the CDR3 is TGCGCCAGCAGCCGTCGGACAGCGACGAGTGGGAGCAATCAGCCCCAGCATTTT. Amino acids: CASSRRTATSGSNQPQHF.

This sequence joins TRBV7-8 and TRBJ2-2; 12 nucleotides align to TRBD1. CDR3 length: 17 residues. Germline CDR1 and CDR2: SGHVS and FQNEAQ. V lost 2 bases to trimming and J lost 4 bases; unmatched junction nucleotides: 5. The CDR3 nucleotides are TGTGCCAGCAGCTTATTCGGGACAGGGGGCCGCACCGGGGAGCTGTTTTTT. It yields the protein CASSLFGTGGRTGELFF.

The rearrangement links TRBV5-1 to TRBJ2-2; 8 positions match TRBD1. Germline trimming cut 5 bases from V and 5 bases from J; bases unmatched to any gene: 8. CDR1 SGHRS and CDR2 YFSETQ come from the germline V gene. The CDR3 loop spans 15 amino acids. CDR3 sequence: CASRAPTGATGELFF. As DNA, the CDR3 is TGCGCCAGCAGGGCCCCGACAGGGGCAACCGGGGAGCTGTTTTTT.

V usage is TRBV13 and J usage is TRBJ2-3, with a tentative D call TRBD1 (5 bases). CDR3 length equals 16 residues. Germline V gene data show CDR1 as PRHDT and CDR2 as FYEKMQ (reference sequence). Trimming left V 5 bases short and J 2 bases short, with 17 bases between. This CDR3 is CASSPSTGGFTDTQYF. CDR3 nucleotides: TGTGCCAGCAGCCCAAGCACAGGCGGTTTCACAGATACGCAGTATTTT.

This clone was counted a single time. J is TRBJ2-7 and V is TRBV28, with 8 positions matching TRBD1. The length of the CDR3 is 15 residues. V shed 6 bases, J shed 3 bases, and the junction held 10 bases outside the gene matches. CDR1 and CDR2 (germline): MDHEN, SYDVKM. In nucleotides, the CDR3 is TGTGCCAGCAGGCGCCAGGGGGCCGATAACTACGAGCAGTACTTC. It yields the protein CASRRQGADNYEQYF. Full variable domain (rest looked up from reference TRBV28 and TRBJ2-7): DVKVTQSSRYLVKRTGEKVFLECVQDMDHENMFWYRQDPGLGLRLIYFSYDVKMKEKGDIPEGYSVSREKKERFSLILESASTNQTSMYLCASRRQGADNYEQYFGPGTRLTVT.

The rearrangement links TRBV6-6 to TRBJ1-5, with TRBD1 matching over 8 bases. The germline V gene encodes CDR1 MNHNY and CDR2 SVGAGI (reference sequence). V shed 6 bases, J shed 6 bases, and the junction held 10 bases outside the gene matches. The CDR3 sequence is 15 residues long. The CDR3 sequence is CASRTNDRGGQPQHF. The CDR3 bases are TGTGCCAGCAGGACGAATGACAGGGGCGGTCAGCCCCAGCATTTT.

The V call is TRBV5-1, the J call TRBJ2-1, with a possible D match to TRBD2 (6 bases). Germline V gene lookup returns CDR1 SGHRS and CDR2 YFSETQ. This CDR3 has 15 amino acids. Trimming removed 2 bases from V and 7 bases from J, with 16 bases in between. CDR3 loop: CASSLRDSDANEQFF. CDR3 sequence (DNA): TGCGCCAGCAGCTTACGGGACTCGGATGCAAATGAGCAGTTCTTC. The full variable domain, rest sourced from reference TRBV5-1 and TRBJ2-1, is KAGVTQTPRYLIKTRGQQVTLSCSPISGHRSVSWYQQTPGQGLQFLFEYFSETQRNKGNFPGRFSGRQFSNSRSEMNVSTLELGDSALYLCASSLRDSDANEQFFGPGTRLTVL.